This is a list of T cell receptor beta chains from one sample in a study of monozygotic twins with inflammatory bowel disease. TCRdb reanalyzed the 5' RACE reads and collapses them to one entry per CDR3 protein, without DNA. The repertoire table contains roughly 200,000 distinct CDR3 sequences. Sequences were obtained from blood. All receptors come from a human donor with ulcerative colitis or Crohn's disease, or a healthy co-twin of an affected twin (not recorded which). CDR3s include the opening cysteine and the closing phenylalanine or tryptophan.

CDR3 length: 14
V gene: TRBV20-1
J gene: TRBJ1-5
CDR3 protein: CSADTGTGDQPQHF

CDR3 length: 16
V gene: TRBV5-1
J gene: TRBJ2-6
CDR3 protein: CASSLDGYSGANVLTF

CDR3 length: 14
V gene: TRBV5-1
J gene: TRBJ2-7
CDR3 protein: CASSWGGAGNEQYF

CDR3 length: 16
V gene: TRBV6-5
J gene: TRBJ1-3
CDR3 protein: CASSYSQMSSGNTIYF

CDR3 length: 16
V gene: TRBV11-1
J gene: TRBJ2-1
CDR3 protein: CASTEHQTYSYNEQFF

CDR3 length: 13
V gene: TRBV7-7
J gene: TRBJ2-1
CDR3 protein: CASSLGLAAEQFF

CDR3 length: 15
V gene: TRBV27
J gene: TRBJ2-7
CDR3 protein: CASSLRDSLPHEQYF

CDR3 length: 15
V gene: TRBV19
J gene: TRBJ2-6
CDR3 protein: CASRPTGAGANVLTF

CDR3 length: 14
V gene: TRBV27
J gene: TRBJ1-1
CDR3 protein: CASRKQERNTEAFF

CDR3 length: 16
V gene: TRBV7-2
J gene: TRBJ2-2
CDR3 protein: CASSPRTTPGSGELFF

CDR3 length: 15
V gene: TRBV12-3/TRBV12-4
J gene: TRBJ2-2
CDR3 protein: CASSPMEREAGELFF

CDR3 length: 15
V gene: TRBV7-2
J gene: TRBJ1-2
CDR3 protein: CASSREMGPIYGYTF

CDR3 length: 12
V gene: TRBV12-3/TRBV12-4
J gene: TRBJ2-3
CDR3 protein: CASSFRSDTQYF

CDR3 length: 15
V gene: TRBV7-3
J gene: TRBJ2-1
CDR3 protein: CASSSRLATPGEQFF

CDR3 length: 14
V gene: TRBV16
J gene: TRBJ1-5
CDR3 protein: CASSQNTGNQPQHF

CDR3 length: 17
V gene: TRBV5-1
J gene: TRBJ2-6
CDR3 protein: CASSWTGADSGANVLTF

CDR3 length: 15
V gene: TRBV6-1
J gene: TRBJ2-7
CDR3 protein: CASTDPGTGTYDQYF

CDR3 length: 17
V gene: TRBV12-3/TRBV12-4
J gene: TRBJ2-2
CDR3 protein: CASSSVSGGIGTGELFF

CDR3 length: 16
V gene: TRBV12-3/TRBV12-4
J gene: TRBJ2-2
CDR3 protein: CASSFPPGLRTGELFF

CDR3 length: 13
V gene: TRBV27
J gene: TRBJ2-4
CDR3 protein: CASSPQTGNIQYF

CDR3 length: 14
V gene: TRBV27
J gene: TRBJ2-1
CDR3 protein: CASSFTRTYNEQFF

CDR3 length: 14
V gene: TRBV12-3/TRBV12-4
J gene: TRBJ1-4
CDR3 protein: CASSLNEINEKLFF

CDR3 length: 11
V gene: TRBV29-1
J gene: TRBJ1-2
CDR3 protein: CSVDGYYGYTF

CDR3 length: 15
V gene: TRBV7-2
J gene: TRBJ2-2
CDR3 protein: CASRQTGTNTGELFF

CDR3 length: 17
V gene: TRBV29-1
J gene: TRBJ2-2
CDR3 protein: CSVEEWGGTANTGELFF

CDR3 length: 13
V gene: TRBV27
J gene: TRBJ1-1
CDR3 protein: CASSLSIGAEAFF

CDR3 length: 16
V gene: TRBV6-2/TRBV6-3
J gene: TRBJ2-1
CDR3 protein: CASSYSRDRGPNEQFF

CDR3 length: 14
V gene: TRBV4-1
J gene: TRBJ2-7
CDR3 protein: CASSQKQSYYEQYF

CDR3 length: 14
V gene: TRBV5-1
J gene: TRBJ2-1
CDR3 protein: CASEPGQLFAEQFF

CDR3 length: 13
V gene: TRBV5-1
J gene: TRBJ2-7
CDR3 protein: CASSYLQGAEQYF

CDR3 length: 13
V gene: TRBV29-1
J gene: TRBJ2-3
CDR3 protein: CSVDRGGPDTQYF

CDR3 length: 14
V gene: TRBV19
J gene: TRBJ2-1
CDR3 protein: CASIDGTGPNEQFF

CDR3 length: 16
V gene: TRBV5-1
J gene: TRBJ2-1
CDR3 protein: CASSFSLAGENNEQSF

CDR3 length: 16
V gene: TRBV5-3
J gene: TRBJ1-1
CDR3 protein: CARSLEGQGTDTEAFF

CDR3 length: 13
V gene: TRBV6-5
J gene: TRBJ1-1
CDR3 protein: CASYRVMNTEAFF

CDR3 length: 12
V gene: TRBV5-1
J gene: TRBJ1-1
CDR3 protein: CASKEGGTEAFF

CDR3 length: 13
V gene: TRBV24-1
J gene: TRBJ2-1
CDR3 protein: CATSSRGTPEQFF

CDR3 length: 13
V gene: TRBV6-6
J gene: TRBJ1-3
CDR3 protein: CASSYYRGGTIYF

CDR3 length: 12
V gene: TRBV18
J gene: TRBJ1-4
CDR3 protein: CASSPGGEKLFF

CDR3 length: 16
V gene: TRBV5-5
J gene: TRBJ1-6
CDR3 protein: CASSLARGAGNSPLHF

CDR3 length: 15
V gene: TRBV7-9
J gene: TRBJ2-7
CDR3 protein: CASSGHLGGSYEQYF

CDR3 length: 19
V gene: TRBV6-1
J gene: TRBJ2-6
CDR3 protein: CASRRKLTGSSSGANVLTF

CDR3 length: 12
V gene: TRBV6-5
J gene: TRBJ1-1
CDR3 protein: CASRGANTEAFF

CDR3 length: 13
V gene: TRBV7-9
J gene: TRBJ2-7
CDR3 protein: CASSFPATREQYF

CDR3 length: 12
V gene: TRBV29-1
J gene: TRBJ1-4
CDR3 protein: CSVGQGNEKLFF

CDR3 length: 14
V gene: TRBV12-3/TRBV12-4
J gene: TRBJ2-5
CDR3 protein: CASSLSAGAGTQYF

CDR3 length: 12
V gene: TRBV4-1
J gene: TRBJ2-3
CDR3 protein: CASSHYQDTQYF

CDR3 length: 15
V gene: TRBV5-1
J gene: TRBJ2-2
CDR3 protein: CASSATSGGTGELFF

CDR3 length: 12
V gene: TRBV6-1
J gene: TRBJ1-1
CDR3 protein: CASTEGAGYAFF

CDR3 length: 14
V gene: TRBV7-3
J gene: TRBJ1-1
CDR3 protein: CASSPQPQGTEAFF

CDR3 length: 15
V gene: TRBV19
J gene: TRBJ1-2
CDR3 protein: CATGPRQGANYGYTF

CDR3 length: 13
V gene: TRBV24-1
J gene: TRBJ1-5
CDR3 protein: CATSDHGNQPQHF

CDR3 length: 17
V gene: TRBV7-2
J gene: TRBJ2-6
CDR3 protein: CASSLGTAYSGANVLTF

CDR3 length: 16
V gene: TRBV5-4
J gene: TRBJ1-1
CDR3 protein: CASSLGTGFMNTEAFF

CDR3 length: 14
V gene: TRBV5-8
J gene: TRBJ2-5
CDR3 protein: CASSLGRDKETQYF

CDR3 length: 15
V gene: TRBV19
J gene: TRBJ2-1
CDR3 protein: CASSEDRSSYNEQFF

CDR3 length: 15
V gene: TRBV5-1
J gene: TRBJ1-2
CDR3 protein: CASSPSSQNNYGYTF

CDR3 length: 14
V gene: TRBV28
J gene: TRBJ1-2
CDR3 protein: CASRSMDRVYGYTF